Presented here are 2 T cell receptor beta chains from one specimen sequenced in a study of blood T cell repertoires in COVID-19. Here immunoSEQ multiplex PCR was the method, and the copy in TCRdb shows in-frame clones only, minus some. The sample holds tens of thousands of clones; about 87% are singletons and the top ten take around 9.1%. The sample comprised peripheral blood. The receptor set was obtained from an elderly man with active COVID-19.

The gene calls are TRBV2 and TRBJ2-7; D is possibly TRBD1 (5 bases). The CDR3 is 14 amino acids. Between the trimmed V and J ends, which lost 3 bases and 4 bases, there was a span of 13 bases. Per germline, CDR1 SNHLY and CDR2 FYNNEI. The CDR3 is CASSDGQGRYEQYF. CDR3 nucleotides: TGTGCCAGCAGTGATGGGCAGGGTAGGTACGAGCAGTACTTC.

The rearrangement joins TRBV6-2 or TRBV6-3 to TRBJ2-2; D is unresolved. Germline loops: CDR1 MNHEY, CDR2 SVGEGT. CDR3 length: 13 residues. Trimming removed 2 bases from V and 5 bases from J, with 6 bases in between. CDR3 sequence reads: CASSYIETGELFF. The CDR3, as DNA: TGTGCCAGCAGTTACATCGAGACCGGGGAGCTGTTTTTT.